This entry lists 19 T cell receptor beta chains sequenced from one sample in a study of shared clonotypes between healthy human individuals. Using immunoSEQ multiplex PCR, the repertoire was profiled, and TCRdb retains in-frame clones only, with some absent. The sample contains some 2,000,000 clones, about 94% of which appear only once. The source material was naive CD4+ T cells sorted from blood. Subset in this sample: CD45RA+ positively selected. All receptors come from a man younger than 35 in good health.

This rearrangement joins TRBV18 to TRBJ2-3; 9 nucleotides agree with TRBD2. Trimming cost V 6 bases and J 7 bases; bases outside gene matches: 8. The length of the CDR3 is 14 residues. Germline CDR1 and CDR2: KGHSH and LQKENI. CDR3 sequence: CASSLAGGINTQYF. The CDR3 DNA reads as TGTGCCAGCTCCCTGGCGGGAGGGATAAATACGCAGTATTTT.

This clone was counted only a few times. The rearrangement uses TRBV5-1 and TRBJ1-6; 7 bases are a match to TRBD1. V gave up 4 bases and J gave up 15 bases; unmatched junction bases: 13. The CDR3 runs to 14 residues. From germline, CDR1 is SGHRS and CDR2 YFSETQ. CDR3 loop: CASSHGQANSGLHF. CDR3 sequence (DNA): TGCGCCAGCAGCCACGGACAGGCTAATTCCGGCCTCCACTTT.

This CDR3 reads CASTKILAGGPSSYEQYF. The CDR3 DNA follows: TGTGCCAGCACTAAGATACTAGCGGGGGGACCTAGCTCCTACGAGCAGTACTTC. The chain employs TRBV2 and TRBJ2-7; 12 bases map to TRBD2. J was trimmed by 0 bases and V by 7 bases; bases with no gene match: 13. There are 18 residues in the CDR3. Germline lookup yields CDR1 SNHLY and CDR2 FYNNEI.

This chain uses TRBV30 with TRBJ2-3, with D perhaps assigned TRBD1 or TRBD2 (5 bases each). The CDR3 is 11 residues long. V was clipped by 8 bases and J by 4 bases, with 10 bases between them. CDR1 is GTSNPN, CDR2 SVGIG, per germline (reference sequence). The CDR3 nucleotides are TGTGCCGCTGGGGGTCCAGATACGCAGTATTTT. Residues: CAAGGPDTQYF.

The V and J genes are TRBV5-1 and TRBJ2-1; possible D gene TRBD2, 5 bases. CDR1 SGHRS and CDR2 YFSETQ come from the germline V gene. Trimming stripped 1 base from V and 2 bases from J, with 19 bases between. This CDR3 comprises 18 residues. The CDR3 nucleotides are TGCGCCAGCAGCTTGACGAGGTTGGCGGGTTCGCCCTACAATGAGCAGTTCTTC. The encoded protein is CASSLTRLAGSPYNEQFF.

The V call is TRBV9, the J call TRBJ2-5; D is possibly TRBD2 (5 bases). V lost 4 bases and J 1 base, leaving 11 bases between the germline ends. CDR1 is SGDLS, CDR2 YYNGEE, per germline. The CDR3 spans 14 residues. The CDR3, as DNA: TGTGCCAGCAGCCCAGCGGCGTCCCAAGAGACCCAGTACTTC. It encodes CASSPAASQETQYF.

DNA for the CDR3: TGTGCCAGCAGTCTCGACAGGGGCACAGATACGCAGTATTTT. As protein: CASSLDRGTDTQYF. The chain employs TRBV28 and TRBJ2-3; 7 positions match TRBD1. Trimming cost V 5 bases and J 1 base; bases outside gene matches: 3. Germline V gene sequence: CDR1 MDHEN, CDR2 SYDVKM. This CDR3 comprises 14 residues.

The rearrangement links TRBV18 to TRBJ2-7; possible D gene TRBD1, 5 bases. Germline lookup yields CDR1 KGHSH and CDR2 LQKENI. This CDR3 region has 14 residues. V shed 5 bases and J shed 5 bases, with 16 bases lying between them. Here the CDR3 DNA reads TGTGCCAGCTCAAGGCGCCAGGGAATCCACGAGCAGTACTTC. Amino acid sequence: CASSRRQGIHEQYF.

Turning to this clone: Other DNA sequences from this sample encode an identical CDR3 as well. The chain is built from TRBV10-3 and TRBJ2-5; D is perhaps TRBD2 (5 bases). Germline values: CDR1 ENHRY, CDR2 SYGVKD. Trimming shortened V by 0 bases and J by 4 bases, and 6 bases separated the two germline ends. The CDR3 spans 13 residues. The CDR3, as DNA: TGTGCCATCAGTGAGTCTGGGAGAGAGACCCAGTACTTC. Translation: CAISESGRETQYF.

The chain carries TRBV29-1 and TRBJ2-1; possibly TRBD1 or TRBD2 for D (5 bases each). Germline V gene lookup returns CDR1 SQVTM and CDR2 ANQGSEA. The CDR3 spans 14 residues. Trimming took off 6 bases at V and 4 bases at J, with 16 bases between the two ends. The CDR3 DNA reads as TGCAGCGTCGTCCGAGGGACCGCTTACAATGAGCAGTTCTTC. This encodes CSVVRGTAYNEQFF.

Only one count was recorded for this clone. Other DNA sequences of this sample code for an identical CDR3. The rearrangement links TRBV5-4 to TRBJ2-3; 13 positions agree with TRBD2. With 4 bases clipped from V and 2 bases from J, the junction kept 4 bases outside the gene matches. The CDR3 contains 16 residues. Germline V gene sequence: CDR1 SGHNT, CDR2 YYREEE (reference sequence). The CDR3 protein is CASSLGLAGVTDTQYF. CDR3 bases: TGTGCCAGCAGCCTAGGACTAGCGGGAGTCACAGATACGCAGTATTTT.

The chain employs TRBV5-4 and TRBJ2-3; D perhaps matches TRBD2 (6 bases). The CDR3 is made up of 17 amino acids. V was cut by 3 bases and J by 2 bases, with 19 bases left in between. Germline values: CDR1 SGHNT, CDR2 YYREEE (reference sequence). CDR3 sequence reads: CASSWGVPGDITDTQYF. As DNA, the CDR3 is TGTGCCAGCAGCTGGGGGGTACCGGGAGACATCACAGATACGCAGTATTTT. The full variable domain, completed using reference TRBV5-4 and TRBJ2-3, is ETGVTQSPTHLIKTRGQQVTLRCSSQSGHNTVSWYQQALGQGPQFIFQYYREEENGRGNFPPRFSGLQFPNYSSELNVNALELDDSALYLCASSWGVPGDITDTQYFGPGTRLTVL.

The chain uses TRBV9 and TRBJ1-5; no definite D call. The CDR3 contains 13 residues. Deletions cut 3 bases from V and 7 bases from J, with 11 bases between. CDR1 and CDR2 from the germline V gene are SGDLS and YYNGEE. The CDR3 reads CASSALPLQPQHF. The CDR3 region has the DNA TGTGCCAGCAGCGCCCTCCCGCTCCAGCCCCAGCATTTT.

CDR3 DNA sequence: TGTGCCAGCAGTGGGAACAGAATATTGAACACTGAAGCTTTCTTT. Translating it yields CASSGNRILNTEAFF. This chain joins TRBV2 and TRBJ1-1; D not certain. V gave up 4 bases and J gave up 0 bases, with 12 bases separating them. The CDR3 loop spans 15 amino acids. Germline CDR1 reads SNHLY; CDR2 reads FYNNEI. Using reference TRBV2 and TRBJ1-1 for the parts outside the CDR3, the full variable domain is EPEVTQTPSHQVTQMGQEVILRCVPISNHLYFYWYRQILGQKVEFLVSFYNNEISEKSEIFDDQFSVERPDGSNFTLKIRSTKLEDSAMYFCASSGNRILNTEAFFGQGTRLTVV.

This clone showed up just once. The rearrangement uses TRBV11-2 and TRBJ2-5; D unresolved. Trimming cost V 1 base and J 4 bases, with 10 bases left between them. In germline, CDR1 is SGHAT, CDR2 FQNNGV. The CDR3 contains 14 residues. The CDR3 loop reads CASSLGSVGETQYF. The CDR3 DNA sequence: TGTGCCAGCAGCTTAGGGAGCGTTGGAGAGACCCAGTACTTC.

The rearrangement links TRBV5-4 to TRBJ2-3; TRBD2 might be the D (5 bases). V was pared by 1 base and J by 2 bases, with 11 bases between. Germline CDR1 reads SGHNT; CDR2 reads YYREEE (reference sequence). This CDR3 comprises 15 residues. The CDR3 nucleotides read TGTGCCAGCAGCTTGATGCTAGGACTCACAGATACGCAGTATTTT. Protein product: CASSLMLGLTDTQYF.

This chain links TRBV10-2 with TRBJ2-5, with TRBD2 matching 7 bases. The V gene's germline CDR1 is WSHSY and CDR2 SAAADI. The CDR3 totals 16 residues. With V trimmed by 3 bases and J by 4 bases, 11 bases remained unmatched. CDR3 nucleotides: TGCGCCAGCAGTGATTCGTCGGGAGGTGGGTTAGAGACCCAGTACTTC. It encodes CASSDSSGGGLETQYF.

This chain connects TRBV2 to TRBJ1-1, with D unclear. From germline, CDR1 is SNHLY and CDR2 FYNNEI. The CDR3 covers 13 residues. Trimming took off 7 bases at V and 2 bases at J, with 11 bases between the two ends. CDR3 sequence: CASNGQPNTEAFF. The DNA of the CDR3 is TGTGCCAGCAATGGGCAGCCAAACACTGAAGCTTTCTTT.

This clone has just a few counts. The J gene is TRBJ2-7, the V gene TRBV14, with D maybe TRBD1 (5 bases). CDR3 length equals 13 residues. Germline CDR1 and CDR2: SGHDN and FVKESK. V dropped 4 bases and J dropped 3 bases, with 10 bases sitting between them. The CDR3 protein is CASSRAGLYEQYF. The DNA of the CDR3 is TGTGCCAGCAGCCGGGCAGGGCTCTACGAGCAGTACTTC.